One and the same sample provided the 21 T cell receptor beta chains below, sequenced in a study of blood T cell repertoires in COVID-19 (dated by TCRdb to about 2020). To prepare the library, the immunoSEQ multiplex PCR assay was applied. The table was pulled from immuneACCESS by TCRdb, which kept in-frame rearrangements only. Such tables lose some clones; where checked, under half of the loss comes from unresolved V genes, and the rest has no known cause. The sample table holds approximately 110,000 clones, of which 69% were seen once. Roughly 6% of the sample rests with the top ten. The sample taken for sequencing was peripheral blood. The receptors derive from a man older than 75 with acute or convalescent COVID-19.

J is TRBJ2-2 and V is TRBV6-6, with 9 bases fitting TRBD1. V was pared by 2 bases and J by 6 bases, with 7 bases of the junction left unmatched. Germline-derived CDR1 and CDR2 are MNHNY and SVGAGI (reference sequence). CDR3 size: 16 residues. In DNA form, the CDR3 reads TGTGCCAGCAGTTACCCCACAGGGGGCTTCGCCGGGGAGCTGTTTTTT. The encoded protein is CASSYPTGGFAGELFF.

The chain uses TRBV7-8 and TRBJ2-7, with D perhaps TRBD1 (6 bases). Trimming cost V 5 bases and J 2 bases, with 19 bases left between them. From germline, CDR1 is SGHVS and CDR2 FQNEAQ. CDR3 length: 16 residues. CDR3 sequence: CASSRGARTAPYEQYF. CDR3 bases: TGTGCCAGCAGCCGAGGAGCTCGGACAGCACCCTACGAGCAGTACTTC.

The V gene is TRBV28, the J gene TRBJ2-2, with 10 bases lining up with TRBD1. The CDR3 loop spans 16 amino acids. Germline loops: CDR1 MDHEN, CDR2 SYDVKM. Trimming at V came to 6 bases and at J to 6 bases, leaving 10 bases not matched to a gene. The CDR3 loop reads CASSLSPGTGAGELFF. CDR3 sequence (DNA): TGTGCCAGCAGCCTTAGTCCCGGGACAGGGGCCGGGGAGCTGTTTTTT. The whole variable domain, remainder taken from reference TRBV28 and TRBJ2-2, is DVKVTQSSRYLVKRTGEKVFLECVQDMDHENMFWYRQDPGLGLRLIYFSYDVKMKEKGDIPEGYSVSREKKERFSLILESASTNQTSMYLCASSLSPGTGAGELFFGEGSRLTVL.

There are a few counts of this clone. V usage is TRBV12-2 and J usage is TRBJ2-7; the table's TRBD2 call for D was not verified on the DNA. TRBV12-2 has pseudogene status. The CDR3 spans 14 residues. Here the CDR3 DNA reads TGTGCAAGTCGCTCCTGGGTTGCGGATTACGAGCAGTACTTC. Its translation is CASRSWVADYEQYF.

This rearrangement joins TRBV7-2 to TRBJ2-5; a weak D match, TRBD2 (6 bases). The V and J ends lost 1 base and 9 bases respectively, with 9 bases between them. Germline V gene sequence: CDR1 SGHTA, CDR2 FQGNSA. The CDR3 is made up of 12 amino acids. The CDR3 is CASSLVEGAQYF. The CDR3 coding sequence is TGTGCCAGCAGCTTAGTGGAGGGTGCCCAGTACTTC.

The rearrangement joins TRBV7-9 to TRBJ2-1; 7 bases map to TRBD2. V dropped 8 bases and J dropped 7; count of bases not matched to a gene: 11. This CDR3 region has 14 residues. Germline V gene sequence: CDR1 SEHNR, CDR2 FQNEAQ (reference sequence). DNA of the CDR3: TGTGCCAGCGGGGCCCGGACTAGGGCAAATGAGCAGTTCTTC. The encoded protein is CASGARTRANEQFF.

V gene TRBV5-1 combines with J gene TRBJ2-7; D is perhaps TRBD1 (7 bases). In germline, CDR1 is SGHRS, CDR2 YFSETQ. Between the trimmed V and J ends, which lost 0 bases and 7 bases, there was a span of 20 bases. This CDR3 is built from 16 residues. The CDR3 region has the DNA TGCGCCAGCAGCTTGGAGACAGGGATACCCCGGGGGGAGCAGTACTTC. This sequence encodes CASSLETGIPRGEQYF.

The rearrangement joins TRBV3-1 (or the pseudogene TRBV3-2) to TRBJ2-3; TRBD1 might be the D (6 bases). Deletions cut 5 bases from V and 4 bases from J, with 10 bases between. The germline gives CDR1 LGHDT, CDR2 YNNKEL (reference sequence). This CDR3 spans 13 amino acids. Here the CDR3 DNA reads TGTGCCAGCAGCTTACAGGGTCCAGATACGCAGTATTTT. It codes for CASSLQGPDTQYF.

This chain links TRBV7-9 with TRBJ1-3; D not resolved. V lost 2 bases, J lost 4 bases, and 9 bases lay in between. Germline values: CDR1 SEHNR, CDR2 FQNEAQ (reference sequence). CDR3 length equals 14 residues. The DNA for the CDR3 is TGTGCCAGCAGCTTATCTTTCACAGGAAACACCATATATTTT. Its translation is CASSLSFTGNTIYF. Variable domain in full (rest from reference TRBV7-9 and TRBJ1-3): DTGVSQNPRHKITKRGQNVTFRCDPISEHNRLYWYRQTLGQGPEFLTYFQNEAQLEKSRLLSDRFSAERPKGSFSTLEIQRTEQGDSAMYLCASSLSFTGNTIYFGEGSWLTVV.

This chain joins TRBV6-5 and TRBJ2-7, with 9 bases matching TRBD1. J gave up 3 bases and V 6 bases, and 6 bases lay outside the gene matches. The CDR3 contains 14 residues. Germline assignment: CDR1 MNHEY and CDR2 SVGAGI. As DNA, the CDR3 is TGTGCCAGCAGGCAGGACAGGGGCGGCTACGAGCAGTACTTC. Residues: CASRQDRGGYEQYF.

The chain joins TRBV19 to TRBJ1-5, with 8 positions matching TRBD1. Trimming took 5 bases from V and 7 from J; bases not matched to a gene: 7. CDR3 length: 14 residues. CDR1 LNHDA and CDR2 SQIVND come from the germline V gene (reference sequence). CDR3 region: CASSSETGAQPQHF. The DNA for the CDR3 is TGTGCCAGTAGTTCAGAGACAGGGGCCCAGCCCCAGCATTTT.

CDR3 region: CASSRQGLGNIQYF. In nucleotides, the CDR3 is TGTGCCAGCAGCCGACAGGGATTGGGAAACATTCAGTACTTC. The rearrangement links TRBV6-5 to TRBJ2-4; 7 positions match TRBD1. Trimming took 6 bases from V and 6 from J; bases not matched to a gene: 8. The CDR3 is made up of 14 amino acids. Germline lookup yields CDR1 MNHEY and CDR2 SVGAGI.

CDR3 DNA sequence: TGTGCCAGCAGCCTTCCAGGGGGATCAGGAAACACCATATATTTT. Translating gives CASSLPGGSGNTIYF. This chain links TRBV5-6 with TRBJ1-3; 7 bases match TRBD1. The CDR3 has 15 amino acids. In germline, CDR1 is SGHDT, CDR2 YYEEEE. J was trimmed by 4 bases and V by 4 bases; bases with no gene match: 8.

V and J are TRBV5-6 and TRBJ2-2; 8 nucleotides align to TRBD2. Trimming cost V 2 bases and J 6 bases; bases outside gene matches: 3. This CDR3 is built from 14 residues. The germline CDR1 and CDR2 sequences are SGHDT and YYEEEE. The chain's CDR3 is CASSLSGRSGELFF. As DNA, the CDR3 is TGTGCCAGCAGCTTAAGCGGGAGATCCGGGGAGCTGTTTTTT. The full variable domain, its missing parts supplied by reference TRBV5-6 and TRBJ2-2, is DAGVTQSPTHLIKTRGQQVTLRCSPKSGHDTVSWYQQALGQGPQFIFQYYEEEERQRGNFPDRFSGHQFPNYSSELNVNALLLGDSALYLCASSLSGRSGELFFGEGSRLTVL.

This clone was counted many times. The chain carries TRBV5-6 and TRBJ1-2; 8 bases are a match to TRBD1. The CDR3 loop spans 14 amino acids. From germline, CDR1 is SGHDT and CDR2 YYEEEE. V shed 4 bases and J 3 bases; nucleotides not matched to a gene: 5. CDR3 DNA sequence: TGTGCCAGCAGCGCCGGACAGGGCCACTATGGCTACACCTTC. This encodes CASSAGQGHYGYTF. The full variable domain, rest sourced from reference TRBV5-6 and TRBJ1-2, is DAGVTQSPTHLIKTRGQQVTLRCSPKSGHDTVSWYQQALGQGPQFIFQYYEEEERQRGNFPDRFSGHQFPNYSSELNVNALLLGDSALYLCASSAGQGHYGYTFGSGTRLTVV.

CDR3 in DNA: TGTGCCAGCAGCCGCCAGGGGGCGCGAACCGGGGAGCTGTTTTTT. Its protein is CASSRQGARTGELFF. This chain joins TRBV28 and TRBJ2-2; 8 nucleotides agree with TRBD1. Germline values: CDR1 MDHEN, CDR2 SYDVKM. V trimming: 6 bases; J trimming: 5 bases; junction bases outside the gene matches: 8. This CDR3 spans 15 amino acids.

This clone was detected only once. This rearrangement joins TRBV5-4 to TRBJ2-5; TRBD2 agrees at 13 bases. V dropped 3 bases and J dropped 4; count of bases not matched to a gene: 9. Per the germline V gene, CDR1 is SGHNT and CDR2 is YYREEE (reference sequence). The CDR3 loop spans 17 amino acids. CDR3 residues: CASSSGTSGTRVETQYF. The CDR3, as DNA: TGTGCCAGCAGCTCGGGGACTAGCGGGACCCGGGTAGAGACCCAGTACTTC.

This clone came up a few times. This chain uses TRBV3-1 (or the pseudogene TRBV3-2) with TRBJ2-3, with D perhaps matching TRBD2 (5 bases). Germline loops: CDR1 LGHDT, CDR2 YNNKEL (reference sequence). CDR3 length: 13 residues. V lost 0 bases and J 5 bases, leaving 6 bases between the germline ends. The CDR3 protein is CASSQDGGDTQYF. CDR3 sequence (DNA): TGTGCCAGCAGCCAAGATGGAGGAGATACGCAGTATTTT.

The V gene is TRBV12-3 or TRBV12-4, the J gene TRBJ1-4; no clear D. The CDR3 has 11 residues. V was cut by 5 bases and J by 5 bases, with 3 bases left in between. CDR3 nucleotide sequence: TGTGCCAGCAGTCAAAATGAAAAACTGTTTTTT. Amino acids: CASSQNEKLFF.

The chain joins TRBV6-6 to TRBJ1-2; possible D gene TRBD1, 5 bases. Trimming shortened V by 4 bases and J by 7 bases, and 10 bases separated the two germline ends. Looked up from germline, CDR1 is MNHNY and CDR2 is SVGAGI (reference sequence). This CDR3 is built from 12 residues. CDR3 sequence: CASSWQGSGYTF. CDR3 in DNA: TGTGCCAGCAGTTGGCAGGGAAGTGGCTACACCTTC.

The V gene is TRBV2, the J gene TRBJ2-7; 11 nucleotides agree with TRBD1. Trimming cost V 7 bases and J 4 bases; bases outside gene matches: 12. Germline V gives CDR1 SNHLY, CDR2 FYNNEI. The CDR3 extends over 16 amino acids. The CDR3 loop reads CASNQGTGGSRYEQYF. CDR3 sequence (DNA): TGTGCCAGCAACCAAGGGACAGGGGGAAGTAGATACGAGCAGTACTTC.